This entry features one T cell receptor (beta chain) sequence. Its antigen is not identified. MiXCR, run by TCRdb on the reads, gives a single entry per CDR3 protein. The sample lists approximately 990,000 distinct CDR3 sequences; around 31% were seen once. The entry originates in a study of T cell repertoires in cytomegalovirus infection. Study context: Selection of CMV epitopes for the study included recently identified HLA-C-restricted and well-studied HLA-B-restricted ones. Based on public TCR beta signatures, there were indications of CMV infection and of a matching HLA type.

The study's findings and limits: In two of eight donors, the top clonotype was HLA-C-restricted CMV-specific. CMV carriers with the relevant HLA were identified by cumulative public TCR beta family frequency.

The sequencing here drew on cultured CD8+ T cells from PBMCs, taken from culture after CMV antigen stimulation. This clonotype originated in a human donor in good health (CMV status not recorded). Some clones in this sample may be carry-over from other donors' samples.

CDR3 in amino acids: CATSMPGVDGYTF. DNA of the CDR3: TGTGCCACCAGCATGCCAGGGGTTGATGGCTACACCTTC. This chain uses TRBV15 with TRBJ1-2; D is possibly TRBD1 (6 bases). Germline V CDR1 and CDR2: LNHNV, YYDKDF (reference sequence). The CDR3 totals 13 residues. The V end was cut by 4 bases, the J end by 6 bases, with 12 bases between.